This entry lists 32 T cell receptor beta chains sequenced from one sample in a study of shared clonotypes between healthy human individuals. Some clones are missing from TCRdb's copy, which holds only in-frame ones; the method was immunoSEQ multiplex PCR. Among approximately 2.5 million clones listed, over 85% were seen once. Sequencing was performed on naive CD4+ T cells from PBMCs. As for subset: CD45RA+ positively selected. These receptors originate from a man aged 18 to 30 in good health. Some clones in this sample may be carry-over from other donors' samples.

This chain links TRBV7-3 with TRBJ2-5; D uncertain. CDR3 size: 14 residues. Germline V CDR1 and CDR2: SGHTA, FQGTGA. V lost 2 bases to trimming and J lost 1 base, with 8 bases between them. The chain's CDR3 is CASSLEPIQETQYF. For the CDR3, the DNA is TGTGCCAGCAGCTTAGAACCTATCCAAGAGACCCAGTACTTC.

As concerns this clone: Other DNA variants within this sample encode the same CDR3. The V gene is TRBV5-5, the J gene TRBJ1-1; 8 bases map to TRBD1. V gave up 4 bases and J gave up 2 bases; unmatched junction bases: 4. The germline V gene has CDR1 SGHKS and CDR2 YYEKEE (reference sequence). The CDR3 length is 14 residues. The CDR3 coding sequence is TGTGCCAGCAGCCCCACAGGGGGAAACACTGAAGCTTTCTTT. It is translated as CASSPTGGNTEAFF.

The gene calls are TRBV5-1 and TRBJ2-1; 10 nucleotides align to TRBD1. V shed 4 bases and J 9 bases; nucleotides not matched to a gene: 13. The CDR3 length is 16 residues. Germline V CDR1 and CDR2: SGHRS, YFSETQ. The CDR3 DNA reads TGCGCCAGCAGCCTACCCCGGGACAGGGGACCGGGTGAGCAGTTCTTC. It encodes CASSLPRDRGPGEQFF.

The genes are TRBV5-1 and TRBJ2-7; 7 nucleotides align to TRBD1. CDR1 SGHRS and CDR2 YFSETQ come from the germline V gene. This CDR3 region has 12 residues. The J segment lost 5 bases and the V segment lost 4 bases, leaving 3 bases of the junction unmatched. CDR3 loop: CASSQGGHEQYF. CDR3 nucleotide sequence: TGCGCCAGCAGCCAAGGGGGCCACGAGCAGTACTTC.

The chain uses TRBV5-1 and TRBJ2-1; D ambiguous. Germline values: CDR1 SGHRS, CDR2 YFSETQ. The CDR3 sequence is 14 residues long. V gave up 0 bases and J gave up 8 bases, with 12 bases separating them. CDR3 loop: CASSLGWAGDEQFF. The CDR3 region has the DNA TGCGCCAGCAGCTTGGGGTGGGCTGGGGATGAGCAGTTCTTC.

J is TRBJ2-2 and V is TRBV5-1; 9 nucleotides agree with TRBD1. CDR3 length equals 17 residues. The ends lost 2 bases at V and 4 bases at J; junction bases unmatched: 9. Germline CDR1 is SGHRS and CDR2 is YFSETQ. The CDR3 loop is CASSLTPGQGGTGELFF. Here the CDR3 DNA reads TGCGCCAGCAGCTTAACACCGGGACAGGGAGGCACCGGGGAGCTGTTTTTT.

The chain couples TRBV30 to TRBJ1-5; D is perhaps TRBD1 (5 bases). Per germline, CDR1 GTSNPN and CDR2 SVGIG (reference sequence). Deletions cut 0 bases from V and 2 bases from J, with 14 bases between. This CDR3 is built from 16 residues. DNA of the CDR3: TGTGCCTGGAGTGTACTGGGGACGGCAGGCAATCAGCCCCAGCATTTT. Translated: CAWSVLGTAGNQPQHF.

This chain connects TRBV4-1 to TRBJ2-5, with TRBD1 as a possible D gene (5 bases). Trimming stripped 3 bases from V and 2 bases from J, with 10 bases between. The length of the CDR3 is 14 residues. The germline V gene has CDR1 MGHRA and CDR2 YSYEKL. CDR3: CASSQWGRQETQYF. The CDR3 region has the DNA TGCGCCAGCAGCCAGTGGGGCAGACAAGAGACCCAGTACTTC.

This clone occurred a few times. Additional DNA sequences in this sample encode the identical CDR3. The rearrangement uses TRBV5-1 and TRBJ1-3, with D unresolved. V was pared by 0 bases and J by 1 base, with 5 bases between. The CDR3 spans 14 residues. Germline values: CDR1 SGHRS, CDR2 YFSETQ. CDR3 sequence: CASSLGGSGNTIYF. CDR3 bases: TGCGCCAGCAGCTTGGGGGGATCTGGAAACACCATATATTTT.

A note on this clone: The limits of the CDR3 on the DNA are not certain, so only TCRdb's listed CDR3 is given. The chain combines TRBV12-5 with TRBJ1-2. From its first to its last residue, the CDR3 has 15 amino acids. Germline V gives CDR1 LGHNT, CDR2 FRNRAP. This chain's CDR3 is CASGRNVGEGAVHTF.

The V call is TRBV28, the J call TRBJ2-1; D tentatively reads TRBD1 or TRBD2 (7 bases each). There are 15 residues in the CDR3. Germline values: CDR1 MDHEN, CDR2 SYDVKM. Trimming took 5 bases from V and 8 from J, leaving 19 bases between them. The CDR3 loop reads CASSAWGRGGDEQFF. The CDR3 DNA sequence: TGTGCCAGCAGTGCCTGGGGCAGGGGGGGCGATGAGCAGTTCTTC.

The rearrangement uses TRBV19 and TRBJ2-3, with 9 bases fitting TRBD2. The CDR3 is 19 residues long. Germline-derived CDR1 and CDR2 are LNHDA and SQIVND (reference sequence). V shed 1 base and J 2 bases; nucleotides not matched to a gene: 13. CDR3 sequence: CASSIGSGRNLLPTDTQYF. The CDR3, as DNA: TGTGCCAGTAGTATAGGAAGCGGGAGGAACCTTTTACCCACAGATACGCAGTATTTT. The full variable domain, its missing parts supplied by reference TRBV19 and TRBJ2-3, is DGGITQSPKYLFRKEGQNVTLSCEQNLNHDAMYWYRQDPGQGLRLIYYSQIVNDFQKGDIAEGYSVSREKKESFPLTVTSAQKNPTAFYLCASSIGSGRNLLPTDTQYFGPGTRLTVL.

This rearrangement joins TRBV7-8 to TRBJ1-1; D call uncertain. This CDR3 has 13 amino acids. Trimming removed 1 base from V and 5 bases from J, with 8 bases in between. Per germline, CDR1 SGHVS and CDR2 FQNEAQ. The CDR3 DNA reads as TGTGCCAGCAGCTTAGGAAAGGGTACTGAAGCTTTCTTT. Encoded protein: CASSLGKGTEAFF. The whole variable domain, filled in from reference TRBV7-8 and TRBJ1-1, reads GAGVSQSPRYKVAKRGQDVALRCDPISGHVSLFWYQQALGQGPEFLTYFQNEAQLDKSGLPSDRFFAERPEGSVSTLKIQRTQQEDSAVYLCASSLGKGTEAFFGQGTRLTVV.

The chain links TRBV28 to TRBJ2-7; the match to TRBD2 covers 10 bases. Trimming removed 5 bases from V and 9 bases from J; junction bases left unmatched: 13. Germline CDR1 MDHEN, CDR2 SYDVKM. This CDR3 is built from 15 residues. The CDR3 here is CASSPFAGLAVGQYF. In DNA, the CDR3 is TGTGCCAGCAGTCCCTTCGCCGGACTAGCGGTAGGGCAGTACTTC.

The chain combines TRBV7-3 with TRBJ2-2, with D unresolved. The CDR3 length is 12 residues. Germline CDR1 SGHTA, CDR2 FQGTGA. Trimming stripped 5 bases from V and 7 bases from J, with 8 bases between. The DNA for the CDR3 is TGTGCCAGCAGCCTCCAAATCGGGGAGCTGTTTTTT. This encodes CASSLQIGELFF.

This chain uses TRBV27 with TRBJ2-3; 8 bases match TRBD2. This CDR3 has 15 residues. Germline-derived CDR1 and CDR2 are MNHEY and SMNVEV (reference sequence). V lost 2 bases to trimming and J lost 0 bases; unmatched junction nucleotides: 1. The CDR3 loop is CASSLSGRSTDTQYF. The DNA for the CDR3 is TGTGCCAGCAGTTTAAGCGGGAGAAGCACAGATACGCAGTATTTT.

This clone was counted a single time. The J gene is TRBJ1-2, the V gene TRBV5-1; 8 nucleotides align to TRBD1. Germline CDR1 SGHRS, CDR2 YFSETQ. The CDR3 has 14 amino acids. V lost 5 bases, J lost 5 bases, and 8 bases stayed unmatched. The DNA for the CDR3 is TGCGCCAGCAGGCCAGCGACAGGGGCATATGGCTACACCTTC. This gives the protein CASRPATGAYGYTF.

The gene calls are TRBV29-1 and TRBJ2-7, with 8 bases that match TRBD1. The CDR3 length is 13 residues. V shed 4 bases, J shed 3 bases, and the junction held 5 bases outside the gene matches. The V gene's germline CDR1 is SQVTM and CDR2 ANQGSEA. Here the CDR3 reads CSVVQDRVYEQYF. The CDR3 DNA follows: TGCAGCGTTGTACAGGACAGGGTCTACGAGCAGTACTTC.

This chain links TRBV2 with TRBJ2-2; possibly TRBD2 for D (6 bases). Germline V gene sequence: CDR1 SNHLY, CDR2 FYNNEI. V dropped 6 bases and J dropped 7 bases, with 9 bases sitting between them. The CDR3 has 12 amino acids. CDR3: CASSREDGELFF. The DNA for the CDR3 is TGTGCCAGCAGCAGGGAGGACGGGGAGCTGTTTTTT.

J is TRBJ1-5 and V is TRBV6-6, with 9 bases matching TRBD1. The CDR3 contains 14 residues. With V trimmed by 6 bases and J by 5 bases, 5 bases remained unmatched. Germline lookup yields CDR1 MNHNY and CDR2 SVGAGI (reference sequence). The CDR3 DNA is TGTGCCAGCAGCCCCGACAGGGGGTATCAGCCCCAGCATTTT. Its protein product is CASSPDRGYQPQHF.

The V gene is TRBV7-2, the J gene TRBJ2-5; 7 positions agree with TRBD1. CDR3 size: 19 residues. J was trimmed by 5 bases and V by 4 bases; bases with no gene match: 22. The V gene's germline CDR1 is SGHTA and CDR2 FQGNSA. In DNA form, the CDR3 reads TGTGCCAGCAGCTGGTTGCCCCCCCTCAAGATAACCAGGGGGGAGACCCAGTACTTC. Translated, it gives CASSWLPPLKITRGETQYF.

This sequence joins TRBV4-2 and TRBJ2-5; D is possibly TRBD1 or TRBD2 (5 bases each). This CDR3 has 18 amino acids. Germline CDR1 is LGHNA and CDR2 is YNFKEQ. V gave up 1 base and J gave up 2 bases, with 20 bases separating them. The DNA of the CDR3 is TGTGCCAGCAGCCAAGGGGGACCCCGACGGGGCCCGCAAGAGACCCAGTACTTC. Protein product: CASSQGGPRRGPQETQYF.

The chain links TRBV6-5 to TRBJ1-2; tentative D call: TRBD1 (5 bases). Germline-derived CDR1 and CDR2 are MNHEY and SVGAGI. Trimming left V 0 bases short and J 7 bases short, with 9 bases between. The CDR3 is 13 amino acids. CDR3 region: CASSYSRGAGYTF. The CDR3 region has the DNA TGTGCCAGCAGTTACTCGAGAGGGGCTGGCTACACCTTC.

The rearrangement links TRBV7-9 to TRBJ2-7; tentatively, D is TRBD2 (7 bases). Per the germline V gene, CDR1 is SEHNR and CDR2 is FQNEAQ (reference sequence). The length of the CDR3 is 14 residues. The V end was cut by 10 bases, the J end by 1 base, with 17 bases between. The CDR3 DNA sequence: TGTGCCACCAGTTGGGGGGGGCTTTCCTACGAGCAGTACTTC. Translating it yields CATSWGGLSYEQYF.

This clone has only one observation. As DNA, the CDR3 is TGCGCCAGCAGTTCCGGGACGCAGTTCGCCTACGAGCAGTACTTC. The encoded protein is CASSSGTQFAYEQYF. V and J are TRBV5-1 and TRBJ2-7, with D possibly called TRBD1 or TRBD2 (5 bases each). The germline CDR1 and CDR2 sequences are SGHRS and YFSETQ. The CDR3 consists of 15 residues. The germline V and J ends were trimmed by 5 bases and 2 bases, with 17 bases remaining between them.

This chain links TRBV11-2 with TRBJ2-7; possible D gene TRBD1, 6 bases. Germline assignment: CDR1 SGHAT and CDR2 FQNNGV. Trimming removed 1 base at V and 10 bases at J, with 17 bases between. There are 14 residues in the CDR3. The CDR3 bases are TGTGCCAGCAGCTTAGGTTCCAGGGGCAGGGCTCAGTACTTC. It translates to CASSLGSRGRAQYF.

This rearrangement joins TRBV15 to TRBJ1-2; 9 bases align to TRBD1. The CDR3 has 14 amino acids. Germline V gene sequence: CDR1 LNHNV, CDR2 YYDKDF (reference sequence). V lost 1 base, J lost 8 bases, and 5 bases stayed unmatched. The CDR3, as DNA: TGTGCCACCAGCAGAGTACAGGGGGCGTACGGCTACACCTTC. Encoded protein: CATSRVQGAYGYTF. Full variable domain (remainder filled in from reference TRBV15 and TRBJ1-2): DAMVIQNPRYQVTQFGKPVTLSCSQTLNHNVMYWYQQKSSQAPKLLFHYYDKDFNNEADTPDNFQSRRPNTSFCFLDIRSPGLGDTAMYLCATSRVQGAYGYTFGSGTRLTVV.

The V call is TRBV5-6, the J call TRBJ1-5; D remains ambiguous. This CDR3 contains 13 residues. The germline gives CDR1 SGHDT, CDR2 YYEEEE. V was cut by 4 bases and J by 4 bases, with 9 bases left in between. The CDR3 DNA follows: TGTGCCAGCAGCACCTTATGGAATCAGCCCCAGCATTTT. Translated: CASSTLWNQPQHF.

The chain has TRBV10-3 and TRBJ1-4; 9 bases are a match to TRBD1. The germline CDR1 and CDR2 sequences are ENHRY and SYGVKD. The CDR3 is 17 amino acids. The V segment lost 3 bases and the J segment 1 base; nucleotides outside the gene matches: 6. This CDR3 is CAISEGQGRGTNEKLFF. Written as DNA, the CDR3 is TGTGCCATCAGTGAAGGACAGGGGAGAGGAACTAATGAAAAACTGTTTTTT.

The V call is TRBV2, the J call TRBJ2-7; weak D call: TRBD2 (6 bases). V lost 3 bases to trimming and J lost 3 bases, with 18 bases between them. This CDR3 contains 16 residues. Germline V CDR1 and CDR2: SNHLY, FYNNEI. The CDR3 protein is CASSDWDSRSVYEQYF. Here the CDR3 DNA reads TGTGCCAGCAGTGATTGGGACTCCCGTTCGGTCTACGAGCAGTACTTC.

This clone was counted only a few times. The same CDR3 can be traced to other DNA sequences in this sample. CDR3 DNA: TGTGCCAGCAGCCAAGACGGCCAGAACACTGAAGCTTTCTTT. It translates to CASSQDGQNTEAFF. This rearrangement joins TRBV4-2 to TRBJ1-1; D unresolved. The CDR3 totals 14 residues. Trimming pared 0 bases from V and 1 base from J, leaving 6 bases between. In germline, CDR1 is LGHNA, CDR2 YNFKEQ.

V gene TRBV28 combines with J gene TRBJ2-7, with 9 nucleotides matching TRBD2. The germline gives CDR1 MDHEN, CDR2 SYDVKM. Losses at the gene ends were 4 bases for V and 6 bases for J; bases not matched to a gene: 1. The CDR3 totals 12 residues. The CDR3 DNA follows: TGTGCCAGCAGTTGGCGGGAGGGCGAGCAGTACTTC. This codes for CASSWREGEQYF.